The 25 T cell receptor beta chains given below trace back to one sample, sequenced in a study of control samples from healthy donors and cancer patients. TCRdb keeps only in-frame clones here, not all; method: immunoSEQ multiplex PCR. The table records about 150,000 clones, 85% to 95% of them present only once. Specimen: blood. These receptors were taken from a middle-aged man in good health.

J is TRBJ2-5 and V is TRBV18; TRBD2 matches 7 bases. Per germline, CDR1 KGHSH and CDR2 LQKENI. Trimming cost V 0 bases and J 2 bases; bases outside gene matches: 3. The CDR3 totals 15 residues. CDR3 in DNA: TGTGCCAGCTCACCACCGGGGGGGATGCAAGAGACCCAGTACTTC. It codes for CASSPPGGMQETQYF.

On this clone: A read error is likely, as this CDR3 ends without the conserved phenylalanine or tryptophan. Because the CDR3's place on the DNA is in doubt, the DNA is left out and the CDR3 is given as listed by TCRdb. This chain uses TRBV12-2 with TRBJ2-6; TRBD1 is the table's D call, not checked against the DNA. TRBV12-2 is listed as a pseudogene. The length of the CDR3 is 11 amino acids, counting both ends. CDR3 in amino acids: CASRPRVTGPA.

This chain links TRBV25-1 with TRBJ1-6; TRBD1 is a possible D gene (5 bases). Germline V lookup: CDR1 MGHDK, CDR2 SYGVNS. Deletions cut 5 bases from V and 4 bases from J, with 9 bases between. This CDR3 spans 14 amino acids. The CDR3 spells CASSPRQYNSPLHF. The CDR3 coding sequence is TGTGCCAGCAGTCCCCGACAGTATAATTCACCCCTCCACTTT. Full variable domain (missing parts from reference TRBV25-1 and TRBJ1-6): EADIYQTPRYLVIGTGKKITLECSQTMGHDKMYWYQQDPGMELHLIHYSYGVNSTEKGDLSSESTVSRIRTEHFPLTLESARPSHTSQYLCASSPRQYNSPLHFGNGTRLTVT.

The chain recombines TRBV11-1 with TRBJ2-7, with 8 nucleotides matching TRBD2. Trimming at V came to 3 bases and at J to 3 bases, leaving 4 bases not matched to a gene. This CDR3 has 14 amino acids. CDR1 and CDR2 from the germline V gene are SGHAT and FQDESV (reference sequence). CDR3 sequence reads: CASSFGRADYEQYF. The CDR3 DNA sequence: TGTGCCAGCAGCTTCGGGAGGGCGGACTACGAGCAGTACTTC.

The chain is built from TRBV30 and TRBJ2-7; D is ambiguous. The CDR3 is 12 amino acids. Germline V CDR1 and CDR2: GTSNPN, SVGIG (reference sequence). V lost 2 bases and J lost 4, with 9 bases in between. The CDR3 here is CAWSTTSYEQYF. CDR3 DNA: TGTGCCTGGAGTACCACCTCGTACGAGCAGTACTTC.

The chain recombines TRBV5-1 with TRBJ2-1, with 12 bases identical to TRBD2. The germline V gene encodes CDR1 SGHRS and CDR2 YFSETQ. Germline trimming cut 0 bases from V and 9 bases from J; bases unmatched to any gene: 7. The CDR3 contains 16 residues. The CDR3 coding sequence is TGCGCCAGCAGCTTGGTTGGGACTAGCGGGTCCGGTGAGCAGTTCTTC. This translates into CASSLVGTSGSGEQFF.

The V call is TRBV4-2, the J call TRBJ2-3, with a possible D match to TRBD2 (6 bases). CDR1 and CDR2 (germline): LGHNA, YNFKEQ. The CDR3 contains 17 residues. Trimming stripped 5 bases from V and 2 bases from J, with 20 bases between. The CDR3 region has the DNA TGTGCCAGCAGCTATCGGACGGGAGCTGGGACCACAGATACGCAGTATTTT. It translates to CASSYRTGAGTTDTQYF.

The genes are TRBV6-6 and TRBJ2-4, with 11 nucleotides matching TRBD2. This CDR3 region has 20 residues. Germline values: CDR1 MNHNY, CDR2 SVGAGI (reference sequence). Unmatched junction bases numbered 18, after V lost 5 bases and J lost 3 bases. As DNA, the CDR3 is TGTGCCAGCAGTCCCCTAGGCCTAGCGGGAGGCCGTCATAACAAAAACATTCAGTACTTC. It yields the protein CASSPLGLAGGRHNKNIQYF.

CDR3 region: CASSDAVRGGTQYF. As DNA, the CDR3 is TGTGCCAGCAGTGATGCGGTCCGAGGTGGGACCCAGTACTTC. The J gene is TRBJ2-5, the V gene TRBV2; D is undetermined. Germline assignment: CDR1 SNHLY and CDR2 FYNNEI. The length of the CDR3 is 14 residues. The V and J ends lost 3 bases and 7 bases respectively, with 15 bases between them. The full variable domain, rest sourced from reference TRBV2 and TRBJ2-5, is EPEVTQTPSHQVTQMGQEVILRCVPISNHLYFYWYRQILGQKVEFLVSFYNNEISEKSEIFDDQFSVERPDGSNFTLKIRSTKLEDSAMYFCASSDAVRGGTQYFGPGTRLLVL.

This chain uses TRBV28 with TRBJ1-1, with unresolved D. Trimming took off 6 bases at V and 7 bases at J, with 6 bases between the two ends. The CDR3 totals 10 residues. Germline V CDR1 and CDR2: MDHEN, SYDVKM. CDR3 amino acids: CASSLNEAFF. CDR3 in DNA: TGTGCCAGCAGCCTAAATGAAGCTTTCTTT.

The rearrangement uses TRBV28 and TRBJ1-5; D is undetermined. The CDR3 extends over 17 amino acids. In germline, CDR1 is MDHEN, CDR2 SYDVKM. V was pared by 5 bases and J by 2 bases, with 19 bases between. The CDR3 DNA reads TGTGCCAGCAGTGGGATTGGATCGGCAATTGGCAATCAGCCCCAGCATTTT. As protein: CASSGIGSAIGNQPQHF.

Only one count was recorded for this clone. The chain is built from TRBV3-1 (or the pseudogene TRBV3-2) and TRBJ2-1; D is tentatively TRBD1 or TRBD2 (5 bases each). V lost 4 bases, J lost 3 bases, and 16 bases lay in between. Germline CDR1 reads LGHDT; CDR2 reads YNNKEL (reference sequence). The CDR3 totals 16 residues. CDR3 amino acids: CASSPAGARNYNEQFF. The DNA for the CDR3 is TGTGCCAGCAGCCCTGCCGGGGCTCGGAACTACAATGAGCAGTTCTTC.

The genes are TRBV21-1 and TRBJ2-7; the tabulated D call, TRBD1, remains unverified against the DNA. TRBV21-1 is shown as a pseudogene. The CDR3 sequence is 16 residues long. CDR3 residues: CASSKWDSSISYEQYF. DNA for the CDR3: TGTGCCAGCAGCAAATGGGACAGTTCGATCTCCTACGAGCAGTACTTC.

This chain links TRBV5-1 with TRBJ2-2; weak D call: TRBD1 (5 bases). V dropped 3 bases and J dropped 5 bases, with 8 bases sitting between them. The CDR3 covers 13 residues. The germline gives CDR1 SGHRS, CDR2 YFSETQ. The CDR3 loop is CASSSTVTGELFF. The CDR3 DNA reads as TGCGCCAGCAGCTCGACAGTGACCGGGGAGCTGTTTTTT.

This clone was counted between two and nine times. The chain couples TRBV6-1 to TRBJ1-5; D ambiguous. Deletions cut 2 bases from V and 1 base from J, with 15 bases between. The germline CDR1 and CDR2 sequences are MNHNS and SASEGT. The length of the CDR3 is 17 residues. In DNA form, the CDR3 reads TGTGCCAGCAGTGAATTCTTAAGGGATCGAAGCAATCAGCCCCAGCATTTT. Its translation: CASSEFLRDRSNQPQHF.

This clone was seen a handful of times. The chain joins TRBV7-8 to TRBJ2-5; D gene ambiguous. The CDR3 has 15 residues. The V gene's germline CDR1 is SGHVS and CDR2 FQNEAQ. V gave up 5 bases and J gave up 2 bases, with 15 bases separating them. The CDR3 nucleotides read TGTGCCAGCAGCCGACCTCAAGGGTCGCAAGAGACCCAGTACTTC. Its translation: CASSRPQGSQETQYF.

The chain employs TRBV10-3 and TRBJ2-7, with 12 positions matching TRBD2. This CDR3 spans 16 amino acids. The germline gives CDR1 ENHRY, CDR2 SYGVKD. V was clipped by 0 bases and J by 6 bases; unmatched bases: 6. The CDR3 sequence is CAISESTSGSASEQYF. CDR3 sequence (DNA): TGTGCCATCAGTGAGTCGACTAGCGGGAGTGCCTCCGAGCAGTACTTC.

The CDR3 here is CASSGGGGSFYGYTF. In DNA form, the CDR3 reads TGTGCCAGCAGCGGGGGTGGTGGTTCCTTTTATGGCTACACCTTC. The chain links TRBV5-4 to TRBJ1-2, with D maybe TRBD1 (5 bases). The germline V gene has CDR1 SGHNT and CDR2 YYREEE (reference sequence). Trimming removed 4 bases from V and 5 bases from J, with 18 bases in between. The CDR3 sequence is 15 residues long.

A single count supports this clone. The chain uses TRBV9 and TRBJ1-6; D gene uncertain. V was trimmed by 0 bases and J by 6 bases, leaving 7 bases between them. Germline assignment: CDR1 SGDLS and CDR2 YYNGEE. The CDR3 runs 14 residues. CDR3 residues: CASSVDPANSPLHF. The DNA for the CDR3 is TGTGCCAGCAGCGTAGATCCAGCTAATTCACCCCTCCACTTT.

V is TRBV18 and J is TRBJ2-3; 8 bases fit TRBD1. The length of the CDR3 is 15 residues. Trimming at V came to 8 bases and at J to 3 bases, leaving 10 bases not matched to a gene. Germline-derived CDR1 and CDR2 are KGHSH and LQKENI. CDR3 bases: TGTGCCAGCAAAGGACAGGGCGGATTAACAGATACGCAGTATTTT. Amino acid sequence: CASKGQGGLTDTQYF.

This rearrangement joins TRBV19 to TRBJ2-7, with D unresolved. Trimming removed 1 base at V and 1 base at J, with 11 bases between. Germline CDR1 and CDR2: LNHDA and SQIVND (reference sequence). The CDR3 loop spans 15 amino acids. Written as DNA, the CDR3 is TGTGCCAGTAGTATAGTTTACGGCGGATCCTACGAGCAGTACTTC. Residues: CASSIVYGGSYEQYF.

This clone has a single count. CDR3 sequence reads: CASIPGASGSSSVYEQYF. CDR3 in DNA: TGTGCCAGCATCCCAGGCGCTAGCGGGAGTTCAAGCGTATACGAGCAGTACTTC. This chain uses TRBV5-5 with TRBJ2-7, with TRBD2 matching 10 bases. The CDR3 is 18 amino acids. The ends lost 6 bases at V and 4 bases at J; junction bases unmatched: 19. Germline CDR1 reads SGHKS; CDR2 reads YYEKEE (reference sequence).

V gene TRBV7-2 combines with J gene TRBJ2-7; D is undetermined. Deletions cut 1 base from V and 0 bases from J, with 19 bases between. Germline V CDR1 and CDR2: SGHTA, FQGNSA. CDR3 length: 18 amino acids. This CDR3 reads CASSLGVGLSPPSYEQYF. CDR3 coding DNA: TGTGCCAGCAGCTTAGGGGTAGGCCTCTCCCCTCCCTCCTACGAGCAGTACTTC.

This clone was found a few times. V usage is TRBV5-5 and J usage is TRBJ2-5; 12 bases line up with TRBD2. Per the germline V gene, CDR1 is SGHKS and CDR2 is YYEKEE (reference sequence). The CDR3 length is 16 residues. The J segment lost 5 bases and the V segment lost 4 bases, leaving 9 bases of the junction unmatched. The CDR3, as DNA: TGTGCCAGCAGCCCAAGACTAGCGGGAGACCGGGAGACCCAGTACTTC. Residues: CASSPRLAGDRETQYF.

The rearrangement joins TRBV6-5 to TRBJ1-2; 10 bases are a match to TRBD1. Losses at the gene ends were 6 bases for V and 7 bases for J; bases not matched to a gene: 5. This CDR3 contains 13 residues. The germline CDR1 and CDR2 sequences are MNHEY and SVGAGI. The chain's CDR3 is CASRVGQGGGYTF. The CDR3 nucleotides read TGTGCCAGCAGAGTAGGACAGGGGGGTGGCTACACCTTC.